The 8 T cell receptor beta chains below were found in one sample sequenced in a study of early T cells in non-severe SARS-CoV-2 infection. TCRdb processed the 5' RACE reads anew with MiXCR; each CDR3 protein has one entry. The table lists over 25,000 distinct CDR3 sequences, 4.5% to 7% of them singletons, with 10% to 15% in the top ten. The sample was whole blood. The receptor source for this set is an adult who was a healthcare worker with PCR-confirmed SARS-CoV-2 infection or an uninfected control (not recorded which).

This chain links TRBV29-1 with TRBJ2-3; D gene uncertain. Per germline, CDR1 SQVTM and CDR2 ANQGSEA. Between the trimmed V and J ends, which lost 7 bases and 5 bases, there was a span of 10 bases. This CDR3 is built from 11 residues. The CDR3 nucleotides are TGCAGCGCAGACTTTTTAGATACGCAGTATTTT. Residues: CSADFLDTQYF.

The V call is TRBV27, the J call TRBJ2-7; D is ambiguous. The germline CDR1 and CDR2 sequences are MNHEY and SMNVEV (reference sequence). Trimming took 8 bases from V and 3 from J, leaving 5 bases between them. This CDR3 is 10 amino acids long. The CDR3 reads CASGHYEQYF. The CDR3 bases are TGTGCCAGCGGTCACTACGAGCAGTACTTC.

V is TRBV4-1 and J is TRBJ2-5; 8 bases map to TRBD1. V shed 0 bases and J 5 bases; nucleotides not matched to a gene: 11. Germline CDR1 is MGHRA and CDR2 is YSYEKL. This CDR3 comprises 17 residues. CDR3 in amino acids: CASSQDERTGIMETQYF. The CDR3 coding sequence is TGCGCCAGCAGCCAAGATGAAAGGACAGGGATCATGGAGACCCAGTACTTC.

This clonotype was recorded many times. This chain joins TRBV6-2 or TRBV6-3 and TRBJ1-2; D call uncertain. With 8 bases removed from V and 4 bases from J, the gap between germline ends came to 14 bases. The CDR3 is 13 amino acids. CDR1 and CDR2 (germline): MNHEY, SVGEGT. CDR3 nucleotides: TGTGCCAGCTACGGGGTGGAAACCTATGGCTACACCTTC. Its translation is CASYGVETYGYTF.

There are many counts of this clonotype. V and J are TRBV11-2 and TRBJ2-7; D unresolved. This CDR3 contains 14 residues. Trimming removed 0 bases from V and 4 bases from J, with 10 bases in between. Looked up from germline, CDR1 is SGHAT and CDR2 is FQNNGV. The CDR3 loop reads CASSLEGIHYEQYF. For the CDR3, the DNA is TGTGCCAGCAGCTTAGAGGGAATCCATTACGAGCAGTACTTC.

CDR3 residues: CASREVETQYF. The CDR3 DNA sequence: TGTGCCAGCAGGGAGGTGGAGACCCAGTACTTC. The gene calls are TRBV3-1 and TRBJ2-5; TRBD2 is a possible D gene (5 bases). This CDR3 has 11 amino acids. Per germline, CDR1 LGHDT and CDR2 YNNKEL (reference sequence). The V gene lost 6 bases and the J gene lost 5 bases, with 7 bases spanning the gap.

This clonotype was counted at least ten times. The chain has TRBV28 and TRBJ1-5; 9 positions match TRBD1. The length of the CDR3 is 14 residues. J lost 7 bases, V lost 6 bases, and 7 bases had no gene match. Germline V CDR1 and CDR2: MDHEN, SYDVKM. CDR3 in amino acids: CASRGGQGWQPQHF. DNA of the CDR3: TGTGCCAGCAGAGGGGGACAGGGTTGGCAGCCCCAGCATTTT.

This clonotype has a count of ten or more. CDR3 in amino acids: CASSLKVSGANVLTF. CDR3 nucleotides: TGTGCCAGCAGCTTAAAGGTGTCTGGGGCCAACGTCCTGACTTTC. The rearrangement uses TRBV3-1 and TRBJ2-6; D gene unclear. The germline gives CDR1 LGHDT, CDR2 YNNKEL (reference sequence). This CDR3 comprises 15 residues. The ends were cut back, 5 bases at V and 1 base at J, with 9 bases in the middle.